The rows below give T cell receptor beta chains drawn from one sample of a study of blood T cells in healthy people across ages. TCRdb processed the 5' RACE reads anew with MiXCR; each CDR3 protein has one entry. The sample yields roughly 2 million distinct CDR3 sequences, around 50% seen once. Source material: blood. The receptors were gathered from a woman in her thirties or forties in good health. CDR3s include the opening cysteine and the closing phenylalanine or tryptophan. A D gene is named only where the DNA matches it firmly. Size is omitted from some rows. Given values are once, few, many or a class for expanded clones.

CDR3 DNA: TGTGCCAGCAGGGAGTGGGCAGCGGCCGGGAACGAGCAGTACTTC
CDR3 protein: CASREWAAAGNEQYF
V gene: TRBV6-2/TRBV6-3
J gene: TRBJ2-7
clone size: -
D gene: -

CDR3 DNA: TGTGCCAGTACCAGGACAGGGGAGTCTGGGGCCAACGTCCTGACTTTC
CDR3 protein: CASTRTGESGANVLTF
V gene: TRBV19
J gene: TRBJ2-6
clone size: few
D gene: TRBD1

CDR3 DNA: TGTGCCAGCAGCGACTCCGGGACTAAGGGTGGGTACGAGCAGTACTTC
CDR3 protein: CASSDSGTKGGYEQYF
V gene: TRBV13
J gene: TRBJ2-7
clone size: -
D gene: TRBD2

CDR3 DNA: TGTGCCATCAGCGAGACCGACCGGAGTCAGCCCCAGCATTTT
CDR3 protein: CAISETDRSQPQHF
V gene: TRBV10-3
J gene: TRBJ1-5
clone size: -
D gene: -

CDR3 DNA: TGTGCCAGCAGCCGGGACAATTCAGCTGAAGCTTTCTTT
CDR3 protein: CASSRDNSAEAFF
V gene: TRBV7-3
J gene: TRBJ1-1
clone size: -
D gene: -

CDR3 DNA: TGCGCCAGCAGCCGAAATTTTGATGAGCAGTACTTC
CDR3 protein: CASSRNFDEQYF
V gene: TRBV5-1
J gene: TRBJ2-5
clone size: -
D gene: -

CDR3 DNA: TGTGCCAGCAGGGCCCCCCACAGGGAATACTCTGAAGCTTTCTTT
CDR3 protein: CASRAPHREYSEAFF
V gene: TRBV28
J gene: TRBJ1-1
clone size: -
D gene: -

CDR3 DNA: TGCAGTGCTAGAGATGGGGCGGCAGGGGATGAGCAGTTCTTC
CDR3 protein: CSARDGAAGDEQFF
V gene: TRBV20-1
J gene: TRBJ2-1
clone size: -
D gene: -

CDR3 DNA: TGTGCCAGCAGAGAGGACAACCAAGAGACCCAGTACTTC
CDR3 protein: CASREDNQETQYF
V gene: TRBV7-2
J gene: TRBJ2-5
clone size: -
D gene: -

CDR3 DNA: TGCGCCAGCAGCCAAGATACTGAAGCGGGGAGAACAACTAGCACAGATACGCAGTATTTT
CDR3 protein: CASSQDTEAGRTTSTDTQYF
V gene: TRBV4-3
J gene: TRBJ2-3
clone size: -
D gene: TRBD2

CDR3 DNA: TGTGCCAGCATCTCACAGGGGGGGGCGCAGGGGCAGCCCCAGCATTTT
CDR3 protein: CASISQGGAQGQPQHF
V gene: TRBV12-3/TRBV12-4
J gene: TRBJ1-5
clone size: -
D gene: TRBD1

CDR3 DNA: TGTGCCAGCAGCTTTCGTGCCCGAGCCTCAGCCACCACAGATACGCAGTATTTT
CDR3 protein: CASSFRARASATTDTQYF
V gene: TRBV5-5
J gene: TRBJ2-3
clone size: few
D gene: -

CDR3 DNA: TGTGCCACCAGCACCGGGGTAAGAGAGACCCAGTTCTTC
CDR3 protein: CATSTGVRETQFF
V gene: TRBV15
J gene: TRBJ2-1
clone size: -
D gene: -

CDR3 DNA: TGTGCCAGCAGTTTATCTCCCCCGGGAGAACTTAACTATGGCTACACCTTC
CDR3 protein: CASSLSPPGELNYGYTF
V gene: TRBV27
J gene: TRBJ1-2
clone size: few
D gene: -

CDR3 DNA: TGTGCCAGCAGTTTTGATGGAGAGAATCAGCCCCAGCATTTT
CDR3 protein: CASSFDGENQPQHF
V gene: TRBV28
J gene: TRBJ1-5
clone size: -
D gene: -

CDR3 DNA: TGTGCCAGCACCCTCGGACTAGCGGGGGGGAACACCCCTACTAGCACAGATACGCAGTATTTT
CDR3 protein: CASTLGLAGGNTPTSTDTQYF
V gene: TRBV21-1
J gene: TRBJ2-3
clone size: few
D gene: -